Presented here are 29 T cell receptor beta chains from one specimen sequenced in a study of cytomegalovirus exposure and HLA in healthy donors. The study ran its PCR with 60 Vbeta and 13 Jbeta primers. Using immunoSEQ multiplex PCR, the repertoire was profiled, and TCRdb retains in-frame clones only, with some absent. The repertoire has 85,000 to 100,000 clones, about 77% of them found once; the top ten carry roughly 3.2%. Sequences were obtained from PBMCs. The source of these receptors is a man aged 35-49 years in good health and CMV-seronegative.

The rearrangement links TRBV11-2 to TRBJ2-7; weak D call: TRBD2 (5 bases). V was clipped by 2 bases and J by 1 base, with 6 bases between them. The CDR3 contains 13 residues. Per the germline V gene, CDR1 is SGHAT and CDR2 is FQNNGV. This CDR3 is CASSLRGSYEQYF. The CDR3 DNA is TGTGCCAGCAGCTTACGGGGATCCTACGAGCAGTACTTC.

This clone has only a few counts. The CDR3 coding sequence is TGCGCCAGCAGCTTCTTTCAGGGGGACCCCTACGAGCAGTACTTC. It translates to CASSFFQGDPYEQYF. The genes are TRBV5-1 and TRBJ2-7, with 7 bases lining up with TRBD1. Germline-derived CDR1 and CDR2 are SGHRS and YFSETQ. The V segment lost 2 bases and the J segment 2 bases; nucleotides outside the gene matches: 7. The CDR3 is made up of 15 amino acids.

This clone was counted a single time. V usage is TRBV28 and J usage is TRBJ1-4; the D gene is possibly TRBD1 (6 bases). The CDR3 has 14 residues. CDR1 and CDR2 (germline): MDHEN, SYDVKM. Trimming took off 7 bases at V and 7 bases at J, with 16 bases between the two ends. The CDR3 coding sequence is TGTGCCAGCAACTCGGGGACACGCGTTGAAAAACTGTTTTTT. Translating it yields CASNSGTRVEKLFF.

V is TRBV5-1 and J is TRBJ2-1, with D hard to call. This CDR3 spans 15 amino acids. The V end was cut by 0 bases, the J end by 2 bases, with 9 bases between. The germline V gene has CDR1 SGHRS and CDR2 YFSETQ. The CDR3 sequence is CASSLVGAPYNEQFF. In DNA form, the CDR3 reads TGCGCCAGCAGCTTGGTAGGAGCGCCCTACAATGAGCAGTTCTTC.

The V call is TRBV5-4, the J call TRBJ2-7; 16 nucleotides line up with TRBD2. The CDR3 is 16 residues long. V lost 4 bases, J lost 4 bases, and 5 bases stayed unmatched. The germline V gene encodes CDR1 SGHNT and CDR2 YYREEE (reference sequence). DNA of the CDR3: TGTGCCAGCAGCCGGGGACTAGCGGGAGGGTCGTACGAGCAGTACTTC. Its protein product is CASSRGLAGGSYEQYF.

The chain uses TRBV5-1 and TRBJ2-4, with TRBD1 identical over 10 bases. With 3 bases clipped from V and 8 bases from J, the junction kept 11 bases outside the gene matches. The CDR3 is 16 amino acids. Germline assignment: CDR1 SGHRS and CDR2 YFSETQ. The CDR3 nucleotides are TGCGCCAGCAGCTCCCGACAGGGGGCTATGGTGGACATTCAGTACTTC. This gives the protein CASSSRQGAMVDIQYF. Drawing the rest from reference TRBV5-1 and TRBJ2-4, the complete variable domain is KAGVTQTPRYLIKTRGQQVTLSCSPISGHRSVSWYQQTPGQGLQFLFEYFSETQRNKGNFPGRFSGRQFSNSRSEMNVSTLELGDSALYLCASSSRQGAMVDIQYFGAGTRLSVL.

The chain couples TRBV28 to TRBJ1-4; D remains unclear. Germline V lookup: CDR1 MDHEN, CDR2 SYDVKM. Trimming shortened V by 6 bases and J by 3 bases, and 14 bases separated the two germline ends. The CDR3 is 15 residues long. The CDR3 sequence is CASSRQVQANEKLFF. CDR3 bases: TGTGCCAGCAGCCGGCAGGTTCAGGCTAATGAAAAACTGTTTTTT.

The chain joins TRBV5-6 to TRBJ1-1; TRBD1 matches at 11 bases. This CDR3 region has 16 residues. With V trimmed by 0 bases and J by 4 bases, 5 bases remained unmatched. Germline CDR1 SGHDT, CDR2 YYEEEE. The CDR3 sequence: CASSLGTGGRGTEAFF. CDR3 DNA sequence: TGTGCCAGCAGCTTGGGGACAGGGGGCCGTGGCACTGAAGCTTTCTTT.

This rearrangement joins TRBV7-9 to TRBJ2-5; a weak D match, TRBD2 (6 bases). CDR1 is SEHNR and CDR2 is FQNEAQ in the germline V gene (reference sequence). This CDR3 has 16 residues. With 4 bases removed from V and 2 bases from J, the gap between germline ends came to 17 bases. CDR3 in amino acids: CASSYQAGISQETQYF. CDR3 nucleotide sequence: TGTGCCAGCAGCTATCAAGCGGGTATTAGTCAAGAGACCCAGTACTTC.

This chain links TRBV28 with TRBJ2-1; weak D call: TRBD2 (6 bases). The CDR3 runs 16 residues. V was cut by 5 bases and J by 6 bases, with 20 bases left in between. The germline V gene encodes CDR1 MDHEN and CDR2 SYDVKM. CDR3 DNA: TGTGCCAGCAGTCCCTTGGGGGACTTAAGGGTCAATGAGCAGTTCTTC. Residues: CASSPLGDLRVNEQFF.

This clone was found once. The V gene is TRBV6-1, the J gene TRBJ1-2; the match to TRBD1 covers 7 bases. Germline lookup yields CDR1 MNHNS and CDR2 SASEGT. With V trimmed by 2 bases and J by 8 bases, 5 bases remained unmatched. The CDR3 runs 13 residues. The CDR3 DNA reads TGTGCCAGCAGTGAACGGGGGACAGAAGGCTACACCTTC. Protein product: CASSERGTEGYTF.

The chain uses TRBV6-4 and TRBJ2-1; weak D call: TRBD2 (6 bases). Trimming left V 5 bases short and J 7 bases short, with 9 bases between. Per germline, CDR1 MRHNA and CDR2 SNTAGT. The CDR3 consists of 12 residues. The CDR3 here is CASSRGNNEQFF. The CDR3 bases are TGTGCCAGCAGTCGGGGGAATAATGAGCAGTTCTTC.

This chain links TRBV10-2 with TRBJ1-1, with a tentative D call TRBD1 (6 bases). The CDR3 runs to 15 residues. Germline assignment: CDR1 WSHSY and CDR2 SAAADI. V lost 6 bases, J lost 7 bases, and 21 bases lay in between. The CDR3 DNA follows: TGCGCCAGCAGAGCTGGACAGAGTGGAAAAGGTGAAGCTTTCTTT. This gives the protein CASRAGQSGKGEAFF.

The V call is TRBV30, the J call TRBJ1-3, with 10 bases fitting TRBD1. After removal of 4 bases from V and 0 bases from J, the junction contained 12 bases not matched to a gene. This CDR3 has 18 amino acids. Germline values: CDR1 GTSNPN, CDR2 SVGIG (reference sequence). CDR3 protein: CAWTRQGASLSSGNTIYF. CDR3 bases: TGTGCCTGGACCCGACAGGGGGCTTCATTAAGCTCTGGAAACACCATATATTTT.

The chain employs TRBV27 and TRBJ2-5; 10 bases map to TRBD2. The CDR3 totals 14 residues. V was clipped by 9 bases and J by 5 bases; unmatched bases: 9. Germline lookup yields CDR1 MNHEY and CDR2 SMNVEV (reference sequence). CDR3 residues: CARHSGRLGETQYF. DNA for the CDR3: TGTGCCAGACATAGCGGGAGGCTGGGGGAGACCCAGTACTTC.

The rearrangement links TRBV7-6 to TRBJ2-7; TRBD1 matches at 9 bases. Germline CDR1 SGHVS, CDR2 FNYEAQ. V dropped 2 bases and J dropped 2; count of bases not matched to a gene: 10. This CDR3 contains 17 residues. DNA of the CDR3: TGTGCCAGCAGCTTACCCACTCCGGGACAGGGCGCCTACGAGCAGTACTTC. Its translation: CASSLPTPGQGAYEQYF.

The chain combines TRBV7-9 with TRBJ1-1; possible D gene TRBD1, 5 bases. This CDR3 is built from 16 residues. CDR1 SEHNR and CDR2 FQNEAQ come from the germline V gene (reference sequence). The V and J ends lost 4 bases and 0 bases respectively, with 15 bases between them. In DNA form, the CDR3 reads TGTGCCAGCAGCTGGGCCGGGGGAGGGGTGAACACTGAAGCTTTCTTT. Translating gives CASSWAGGGVNTEAFF.

V and J are TRBV27 and TRBJ1-4, with D possibly being TRBD1 (6 bases). The CDR3 contains 15 residues. Trimming removed 5 bases from V and 1 base from J, with 11 bases in between. The germline V gene has CDR1 MNHEY and CDR2 SMNVEV (reference sequence). The CDR3 sequence: CASSGTGKTNEKLFF. The DNA of the CDR3 is TGTGCCAGCAGTGGAACAGGGAAAACTAATGAAAAACTGTTTTTT.

V usage is TRBV6-5 and J usage is TRBJ2-2; perhaps TRBD2 as D (5 bases). V lost 4 bases and J 7 bases, leaving 10 bases between the germline ends. CDR1 is MNHEY, CDR2 SVGAGI, per germline. The CDR3 has 13 residues. CDR3 protein: CASSFGMSGELFF. DNA of the CDR3: TGTGCCAGCAGTTTCGGGATGAGCGGGGAGCTGTTTTTT.

The chain uses TRBV28 and TRBJ1-3; D unresolved. The germline CDR1 and CDR2 sequences are MDHEN and SYDVKM. Deletions cut 1 base from V and 0 bases from J, with 4 bases between. The CDR3 length is 14 residues. This CDR3 reads CASSLSVSGNTIYF. The DNA for the CDR3 is TGTGCCAGCAGTTTATCCGTCTCTGGAAACACCATATATTTT.

V and J are TRBV4-1 and TRBJ2-7; TRBD1 matches 8 bases. This CDR3 has 16 residues. Germline trimming cut 3 bases from V and 2 bases from J; bases unmatched to any gene: 9. The germline V gene encodes CDR1 MGHRA and CDR2 YSYEKL. CDR3 sequence (DNA): TGCGCCAGCAGCCAGGGGGCGGACAGGGCCACCTACGAGCAGTACTTC. Amino acids: CASSQGADRATYEQYF.

The V and J genes are TRBV15 and TRBJ2-7, with TRBD1 matching 7 bases. V shed 6 bases, J shed 2 bases, and the junction held 4 bases outside the gene matches. The germline V gene encodes CDR1 LNHNV and CDR2 YYDKDF (reference sequence). The CDR3 covers 13 residues. CDR3 region: CATSGDSPYEQYF. The DNA of the CDR3 is TGTGCCACCAGTGGGGACAGCCCCTACGAGCAGTACTTC.

This chain's CDR3 is CSVEEVGGALSGANVLTF. The CDR3 DNA sequence: TGCAGCGTTGAAGAAGTTGGGGGGGCGCTTAGTGGGGCCAACGTCCTGACTTTC. The V call is TRBV29-1, the J call TRBJ2-6, with D perhaps matching TRBD2 (7 bases). Germline loops: CDR1 SQVTM, CDR2 ANQGSEA. With 0 bases removed from V and 3 bases from J, the gap between germline ends came to 18 bases. The CDR3 loop spans 18 amino acids.

This clone was counted a single time. This sequence joins TRBV5-1 and TRBJ2-7; no reliable D call. This CDR3 is 12 amino acids long. The germline V and J ends were trimmed by 4 bases and 0 bases, with 5 bases remaining between them. Germline CDR1 is SGHRS and CDR2 is YFSETQ. The CDR3 DNA is TGCGCCAGCAGCCTCCCCTCCTACGAGCAGTACTTC. Translated: CASSLPSYEQYF.

This sequence joins TRBV9 and TRBJ2-1; 13 nucleotides match TRBD2. Trimming removed 3 bases from V and 6 bases from J; junction bases left unmatched: 6. The CDR3 is 16 amino acids. Germline CDR1 SGDLS, CDR2 YYNGEE. DNA of the CDR3: TGTGCCAGCAGCGGGGGTGGACTAGCGGGGGCCAATGAGCAGTTCTTC. This translates into CASSGGGLAGANEQFF.

The genes are TRBV2 and TRBJ2-5, with 9 bases identical to TRBD2. The J segment lost 9 bases and the V segment lost 6 bases, leaving 8 bases of the junction unmatched. Germline loops: CDR1 SNHLY, CDR2 FYNNEI. The CDR3 length is 13 residues. The CDR3 region has the DNA TGTGCCAGCAGCACAGCGGGGGGTGGGGCCCAGTACTTC. Translating gives CASSTAGGGAQYF.

The chain recombines TRBV25-1 with TRBJ2-1; 14 nucleotides match TRBD2. Germline V gene sequence: CDR1 MGHDK, CDR2 SYGVNS. V shed 8 bases, J shed 6 bases, and the junction held 3 bases outside the gene matches. The length of the CDR3 is 14 residues. The CDR3 loop is CASRTSGRSNEQFF. CDR3 bases: TGTGCCAGCCGGACTAGCGGGAGGAGCAATGAGCAGTTCTTC.

This sequence joins TRBV19 and TRBJ1-1; D unresolved. The V end was cut by 2 bases, the J end by 5 bases, with 12 bases between. Germline assignment: CDR1 LNHDA and CDR2 SQIVND (reference sequence). The CDR3 has 14 amino acids. The DNA for the CDR3 is TGTGCCAGTAGTATACGCGGCTCTGCGACTGAAGCTTTCTTT. Protein product: CASSIRGSATEAFF.

V gene TRBV10-3 combines with J gene TRBJ2-3; TRBD2 matches 11 bases. The CDR3 extends over 18 amino acids. The germline CDR1 and CDR2 sequences are ENHRY and SYGVKD. Losses at the gene ends were 0 bases for V and 2 bases for J; bases not matched to a gene: 7. The CDR3 sequence is CAISESGTSGGSTDTQYF. The CDR3 nucleotides are TGTGCCATCAGTGAGTCAGGGACTAGCGGTGGGTCCACAGATACGCAGTATTTT.